This T cell receptor (beta chain) was identified in a study of early T cells in non-severe SARS-CoV-2 infection (dated by TCRdb to about 2021). Notes on the research overall: Because TCR sequencing relied on bulk RNA taken from unsorted whole blood, pairing of alpha and beta chains was not possible.

This clonotype appeared a few times. Its antigen is not yet known. It has no much larger one-base neighbor in the sample; base qualities were not kept. The full study reports these points: VDJdb matching was skewed toward anti-spike CD8 responses and likely underestimated virus-specific expansions, missing private and CD4 specificities.

Trimming takes 6 bases from V and 2 bases from J, and the germline ends sit 17 bases apart. The CDR3 sequence holds 15 residues, the cysteine and phenylalanine included. Of the read, only the CDR3 DNA is kept; its 45 bases are in frame from base 1. CDR1 and CDR2 are drawn from the germline V gene (reference sequence): MNHNY, SVGAGI. Library construction relied on 5' RACE. Sequencing used a NextSeq 500. In the TCR library protocol, unique molecular identifiers were attached to individual cDNA molecules to correct for PCR bias and sequencing error. Sequencing covered both TCR alpha and beta chains, and within each sample the abundances of alpha and beta sequences were tightly co-correlated. Turning to the authors' computational methods: Decombinator V4 was used to annotate TCR sequences for V gene, J gene and CDR3. TCRs were defined as expanded if a significant change between any two time points was detected under a Poisson model with p below 0.0001. Abundances of TCRs were expressed as counts per million after normalisation to the total number of TCRs sequenced in each sample. MAIT TCRs were defined by TRAV1-2 paired with TRAJ12, TRAJ20 or TRAJ33, and iNKT TCRs by TRAV10 paired with TRAJ18. VDJdb, accessed 1 November 2021, was searched for CMV, EBV and SARS-CoV-2 annotated TCRs, with TCRs annotated for multiple antigens excluded. TCRdb redid the processing of the public reads, applying fastp at Q25 and MiXCR, and retained in-frame beta chains. All rows with the same CDR3 protein become a single entry with the most common DNA and genes. The V and J calls come from TCRdb's annotation, not from the publication. This sample is represented by about 32,000 distinct CDR3 sequences; around 5% of them were singletons. The ten biggest clones cover about 3.5% of the sample.

The study was a case-control design nested within a healthcare worker cohort in London, UK, with weekly nasopharyngeal swab PCR tests and blood sampling. Between 23 and 31 March 2020, the week of the UK lockdown, healthcare workers were enrolled and then followed up weekly for as long as 16 weeks. Sequencing was done on a sample of whole blood. This clonotype was obtained from an adult who was a healthcare worker with PCR-confirmed SARS-CoV-2 infection or an uninfected control (not recorded which). This receptor chain uses TRBV6-6 and TRBJ2-7, with a tentative D call of TRBD1 or TRBD2, each matching 5 bases. At the DNA level, the sequence is TGTGCCAGCAGCCCCGGAAGGGACGCAACCTACGAGCAGTACTTC. This codes for CASSPGRDATYEQYF.